Presented here are 22 T cell receptor beta chains from one specimen sequenced in a study of T cell repertoires in cytomegalovirus infection (dated by TCRdb to the late 2010s). Per the publication, the treatment or condition label means: in vitro stimulation with specific CMV peptide epitopes to enrich CMV-specific T cells. Sequencing instrument: Illumina HiSeq 1500. The raw public reads went through TCRdb reprocessing: fastp at Q25, MiXCR clone calling, in-frame beta chains kept. Every distinct CDR3 protein forms one entry, paired with its most common genes and DNA. For this sample the table gives hundreds of thousands of distinct CDR3 sequences, of which roughly 43% were detected only once. About 39% of the sample belongs to the ten largest clones. For these receptors, no antigen is known. The specimen comprised cultured PBMCs, sampled from culture after CMV antigen stimulation. The receptors were sampled from a human donor in good health (CMV status not recorded). Some clones in this sample may be carry-over from other donors' samples.

The chain has TRBV7-2 and TRBJ1-6; D gene ambiguous. Germline CDR1 reads SGHTA; CDR2 reads FQGNSA. The CDR3 extends over 16 amino acids. Trimming removed 2 bases from V and 10 bases from J, with 18 bases in between. The CDR3 loop is CASSLLSTSAVSPLHF. CDR3 in DNA: TGTGCCAGCAGCTTACTATCAACCTCTGCTGTGTCACCCCTCCACTTT.

This clonotype was picked up a small number of times. The CDR3 bases are TGTGCCAGCAGCTTAGGGGACAGGGTGTACAATGAGCAGTTCTTC. It encodes CASSLGDRVYNEQFF. V is TRBV7-2 and J is TRBJ2-1, with 9 bases identical to TRBD1. The ends lost 1 base at V and 4 bases at J; junction bases unmatched: 2. The CDR3 covers 15 residues. The germline V gene encodes CDR1 SGHTA and CDR2 FQGNSA.

This rearrangement joins TRBV12-3 or TRBV12-4 to TRBJ2-5; 7 bases match TRBD2. V was clipped by 8 bases and J by 7 bases; unmatched bases: 7. The CDR3 length is 12 residues. CDR3 region: CASGRPGGTQYF. The CDR3 DNA follows: TGTGCCAGCGGCCGCCCGGGAGGGACCCAGTACTTC.

The V gene is TRBV4-1, the J gene TRBJ2-1, with D possibly TRBD1 on 6 matching bases. Germline CDR1 reads MGHRA; CDR2 reads YSYEKL. Trimming pared 0 bases from V and 3 bases from J, leaving 12 bases between. This CDR3 is 16 amino acids long. The CDR3 sequence is CASSQDRGTNYNEQFF. DNA for the CDR3: TGCGCCAGCAGCCAAGACCGTGGGACAAACTACAATGAGCAGTTCTTC.

J is TRBJ2-7 and V is TRBV7-2; 10 bases line up with TRBD2. This CDR3 contains 15 residues. The V and J ends lost 3 bases and 0 bases, in that order; junction bases with no gene match: 2. CDR1 is SGHTA and CDR2 is FQGNSA in the germline V gene. The CDR3, as DNA: TGTGCCAGCAGCTTCACTAGCGGGGCCTCCTACGAGCAGTACTTC. As protein: CASSFTSGASYEQYF. Complete variable domain (other parts from reference TRBV7-2 and TRBJ2-7): GAGVSQSPSNKVTEKGKDVELRCDPISGHTALYWYRQSLGQGLEFLIYFQGNSAPDKSGLPSDRFSAERTGGSVSTLTIQRTQQEDSAVYLCASSFTSGASYEQYFGPGTRLTVT.

This rearrangement joins TRBV7-4 to TRBJ2-5, with 10 bases aligning to TRBD1. CDR3 length: 15 residues. Unmatched junction bases numbered 5, after V lost 5 bases and J lost 2 bases. CDR1 SGHVT and CDR2 SQSDAQ come from the germline V gene. The CDR3: CASSGRTGGQETQYF. CDR3 sequence (DNA): TGTGCCAGCAGCGGGCGGACAGGGGGGCAAGAGACCCAGTACTTC.

This clonotype was seen a few times. The CDR3 DNA is TGTGCCAGCACTGGGCCCGGGACGTTCGACTCTGGGGCCAACGTCCTGACTTTC. This codes for CASTGPGTFDSGANVLTF. The rearrangement links TRBV7-9 to TRBJ2-6; D may match TRBD1 or TRBD2 (5 bases each). Germline V gene data show CDR1 as SEHNR and CDR2 as FQNEAQ (reference sequence). Trimming removed 7 bases from V and 0 bases from J, with 19 bases in between. The CDR3 is made up of 18 amino acids.

This clonotype was counted a few times. CDR3 amino acids: CASSSRTGHGEQYF. The CDR3 region has the DNA TGTGCCAGCAGTTCAAGGACAGGGCATGGCGAGCAGTACTTC. The rearrangement links TRBV27 to TRBJ2-7; 8 bases agree with TRBD1. The V gene end was trimmed by 4 bases and the J gene end by 6 bases; junction bases not matched to a gene: 8. CDR1 and CDR2 from the germline V gene are MNHEY and SMNVEV (reference sequence). The length of the CDR3 is 14 residues.

Only one count was recorded for this clonotype. The chain employs TRBV7-9 and TRBJ1-3; D remains unclear. The V gene lost 5 bases and the J gene lost 0 bases, with 17 bases spanning the gap. The CDR3 is 17 residues long. CDR1 is SEHNR, CDR2 FQNEAQ, per germline (reference sequence). The CDR3 sequence is CASSRLGRGDSGNTIYF. The CDR3 DNA reads as TGTGCCAGCAGCCGACTGGGCCGTGGAGACTCTGGAAACACCATATATTTT.

The chain joins TRBV6-1 to TRBJ1-2, with TRBD1 matching over 9 bases. Unmatched junction bases numbered 10, after V lost 7 bases and J lost 10 bases. Germline V gene data show CDR1 as MNHNS and CDR2 as SASEGT. The length of the CDR3 is 13 residues. CDR3 sequence (DNA): TGTGCCAGCACCCTGACAGGGGGTAGCGACTACACCTTC. Its translation is CASTLTGGSDYTF.

The chain is built from TRBV12-3 or TRBV12-4 and TRBJ2-1; 10 positions match TRBD2. Trimming cost V 10 bases and J 4 bases; bases outside gene matches: 4. This CDR3 has 13 residues. The CDR3 coding sequence is TGTGCCACATCGACTAGCGGGTACAATGAGCAGTTCTTC. Translating gives CATSTSGYNEQFF.

The chain is built from TRBV27 and TRBJ2-2; D is undetermined. The V gene's germline CDR1 is MNHEY and CDR2 SMNVEV (reference sequence). This CDR3 has 14 residues. V lost 7 bases and J 1 base, leaving 10 bases between the germline ends. CDR3 loop: CASTYLGNTGELFF. Here the CDR3 DNA reads TGTGCCAGCACCTATCTTGGGAACACCGGGGAGCTGTTTTTT.

This clonotype has just one count. This chain uses TRBV2 with TRBJ2-5, with D possibly being TRBD1 (5 bases). The V end lost 7 bases, the J end lost 4 bases, and 16 bases lay between the germline ends. The CDR3 totals 14 residues. Germline assignment: CDR1 SNHLY and CDR2 FYNNEI. CDR3 nucleotides: TGTGCCAGCATGATAGGTGGGGCTTTAGAGACCCAGTACTTC. It specifies CASMIGGALETQYF.

The V call is TRBV27, the J call TRBJ2-7, with TRBD2 matching over 13 bases. The CDR3 has 16 residues. Germline CDR1 reads MNHEY; CDR2 reads SMNVEV (reference sequence). Losses at the gene ends were 6 bases for V and 4 bases for J; bases not matched to a gene: 9. The CDR3 nucleotides read TGTGCCAGCAGCCAGACTAGCGGGAGGCCGAGGTACGAGCAGTACTTC. Protein: CASSQTSGRPRYEQYF.

The chain combines TRBV12-3 or TRBV12-4 with TRBJ2-2; 10 bases fit TRBD1. The V gene end was trimmed by 4 bases and the J gene end by 10 bases; junction bases not matched to a gene: 9. The CDR3 is 15 residues long. CDR3 loop: CASSSGTGASEELFF. The CDR3, as DNA: TGTGCCAGCAGTTCCGGGACAGGGGCCTCCGAGGAGCTGTTTTTT.

This clonotype was found a few times. This chain connects TRBV5-1 to TRBJ1-4; maybe TRBD1 (6 bases). From germline, CDR1 is SGHRS and CDR2 YFSETQ. V was pared by 7 bases and J by 0 bases, with 10 bases between. The CDR3 runs to 14 residues. For the CDR3, the DNA is TGCGCCAGCTCCGCAGGGGCAACTAATGAAAAACTGTTTTTT. Translation gives CASSAGATNEKLFF.

The chain is built from TRBV10-1 and TRBJ1-4, with 7 bases aligning to TRBD1. The CDR3 contains 13 residues. Looked up from germline, CDR1 is WNHNN and CDR2 is SYGVQD (reference sequence). The V gene end was trimmed by 6 bases and the J gene end by 8 bases; junction bases not matched to a gene: 6. The CDR3 here is CASSVQTGEKLFF. CDR3 sequence (DNA): TGCGCCAGCAGCGTCCAGACAGGGGAAAAACTGTTTTTT.

The chain uses TRBV7-9 and TRBJ2-1, with TRBD2 as a possible D gene (5 bases). The CDR3 is 16 residues long. Trimming pared 4 bases from V and 4 bases from J, leaving 17 bases between. Germline V lookup: CDR1 SEHNR, CDR2 FQNEAQ (reference sequence). Here the CDR3 reads CASSSLGASRYNEQFF. CDR3 DNA: TGTGCCAGCAGCTCCCTGGGAGCGTCAAGGTACAATGAGCAGTTCTTC.

The V and J genes are TRBV29-1 and TRBJ2-5, with 9 bases that match TRBD1. Looked up from germline, CDR1 is SQVTM and CDR2 is ANQGSEA. The CDR3 totals 14 residues. The V and J ends lost 4 bases and 4 bases, in that order; junction bases with no gene match: 7. CDR3 sequence: CSVGDRASRETQYF. Here the CDR3 DNA reads TGCAGCGTTGGGGACAGGGCGTCGAGAGAGACCCAGTACTTC.

The chain uses TRBV28 and TRBJ2-2; D is unresolved. V shed 10 bases and J shed 7 bases, with 10 bases lying between them. The CDR3 consists of 11 residues. CDR1 and CDR2 from the germline V gene are MDHEN and SYDVKM. CDR3 sequence (DNA): TGTGCCACAAAGGGTGGCGGGGAGCTGTTTTTT. It is translated as CATKGGGELFF.

This chain connects TRBV7-2 to TRBJ2-3; D gene ambiguous. Germline V gene lookup returns CDR1 SGHTA and CDR2 FQGNSA. The CDR3 runs to 14 residues. V lost 3 bases, J lost 4 bases, and 11 bases lay in between. This CDR3 reads CASSFRRPADTQYF. The CDR3 nucleotides are TGTGCCAGCAGCTTTCGACGGCCTGCAGATACGCAGTATTTT.

The chain is built from TRBV13 and TRBJ2-7; 7 bases agree with TRBD1. The trim removed 2 bases at V and 5 bases at J, leaving 9 bases unmatched. CDR1 is PRHDT and CDR2 is FYEKMQ in the germline V gene (reference sequence). There are 15 residues in the CDR3. The CDR3 region is CASSLRTGADDEQYF. The CDR3 DNA sequence: TGTGCCAGCAGCTTACGTACAGGGGCAGACGACGAGCAGTACTTC. Variable domain in full (rest from reference TRBV13 and TRBJ2-7): AAGVIQSPRHLIKEKRETATLKCYPIPRHDTVYWYQQGPGQDPQFLISFYEKMQSDKGSIPDRFSAQQFSDYHSELNMSSLELGDSALYFCASSLRTGADDEQYFGPGTRLTVT.